This T cell receptor (beta chain) was retrieved from a study of PD-1 blockade in mismatch repair-deficient tumors. Trimming took 5 bases from V and 7 from J, leaving 12 bases between them. This CDR3 region has 13 residues. Per germline, CDR1 MNHNS and CDR2 SASEGT. Generated by immunoSEQ multiplex PCR, the TCRdb table keeps only in-frame clones and is missing some. The sample yields 120,000 or so clones, 86% seen once. The receptor was isolated from an adult with mismatch repair-deficient cancer. The sequencing used peripheral blood, collected 44 weeks after starting pembrolizumab. The chain uses TRBV6-1 and TRBJ1-5; the D gene is possibly TRBD1 (6 bases). This CDR3 reads CASSFTGRQPQHF. CDR3 in DNA: TGTGCCAGCAGTTTTACAGGGAGGCAGCCCCAGCATTTT.